Below are 5 T cell receptor beta chains sequenced from a single sample in a study of shared clonotypes between healthy human individuals. Profiled with immunoSEQ multiplex PCR; TCRdb holds only in-frame clones, not every one. The table records some 980,000 clones, 60% to 85% of them present only once. Sequenced input: memory CD4+ T cells sorted from blood. Specified subset: CD45RA-negative fraction. The receptors stem from a man aged 18 to 30 in good health.

V usage is TRBV7-2 and J usage is TRBJ2-1, with a tentative D call TRBD2 (5 bases). Germline V lookup: CDR1 SGHTA, CDR2 FQGNSA. The CDR3 consists of 15 residues. V was pared by 5 bases and J by 6 bases, with 17 bases between. CDR3 sequence reads: CASSKMRDSSNEQFF. CDR3 nucleotides: TGTGCCAGCAGCAAAATGAGGGATTCGAGCAATGAGCAGTTCTTC.

A note on this clone: Distinct nucleotide sequences in the sample also encode this CDR3. The chain employs TRBV20-1 and TRBJ2-7, with no clear D. V was cut by 1 base and J by 7 bases, with 8 bases left in between. Germline V gene lookup returns CDR1 DFQATT and CDR2 SNEGSKA (reference sequence). This CDR3 has 11 amino acids. The CDR3 sequence is CSARVAVEQYF. In nucleotides, the CDR3 is TGCAGTGCTAGAGTCGCAGTTGAGCAGTACTTC.

The chain has TRBV28 and TRBJ2-1, with 11 bases lining up with TRBD2. CDR3 size: 14 residues. J was trimmed by 9 bases and V by 2 bases; bases with no gene match: 3. Germline V CDR1 and CDR2: MDHEN, SYDVKM. CDR3 protein: CASSLRLAGGEQFF. CDR3 DNA: TGTGCCAGCAGTTTAAGGCTAGCGGGGGGTGAGCAGTTCTTC.

This clone was observed a handful of times. A junction boundary mismatches the germline segment, possibly from a read error. The CDR3 loop is CASSFPRTGAGNTIYF. The CDR3 nucleotides read TGTGCTAGCAGCTTCCCCCGGACAGGGGCGGGAAACACCATATATTTT. The gene calls are TRBV7-7 and TRBJ1-3, with 9 bases fitting TRBD1. The CDR3 covers 16 residues. The germline gives CDR1 SSHAT, CDR2 FNYEAQ (reference sequence). Based on the CDR3 plus reference TRBV7-7 and TRBJ1-3, the full variable domain is GAGVSQSPRYKVTKRGQDVTLRCDPISSHATLYWYQQALGQGPEFLTYFNYEAQPDKSGLPSDRFSAERPEGSISTLTIQRTEQRDSAMYRCASSFPRTGAGNTIYFGEGSWLTVV.

V is TRBV11-2 and J is TRBJ2-3; no reliable D call. Deletions cut 1 base from V and 0 bases from J, with 11 bases between. CDR1 SGHAT and CDR2 FQNNGV come from the germline V gene. This CDR3 is built from 16 residues. The CDR3 region has the DNA TGTGCCAGCAGCTTAGTTCTTTTATTTAGCACAGATACGCAGTATTTT. It codes for CASSLVLLFSTDTQYF.